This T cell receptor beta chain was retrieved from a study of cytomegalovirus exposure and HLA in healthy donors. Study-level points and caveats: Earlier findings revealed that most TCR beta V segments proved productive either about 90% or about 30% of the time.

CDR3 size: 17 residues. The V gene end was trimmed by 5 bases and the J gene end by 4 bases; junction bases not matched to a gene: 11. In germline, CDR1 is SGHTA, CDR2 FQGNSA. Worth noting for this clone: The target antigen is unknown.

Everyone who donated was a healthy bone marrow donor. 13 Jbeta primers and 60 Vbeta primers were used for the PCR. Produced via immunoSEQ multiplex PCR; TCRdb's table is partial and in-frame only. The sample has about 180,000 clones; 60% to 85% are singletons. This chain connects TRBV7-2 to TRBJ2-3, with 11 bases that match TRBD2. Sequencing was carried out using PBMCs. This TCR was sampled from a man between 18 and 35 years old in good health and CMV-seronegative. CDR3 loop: CASSRGSGGARSDTQYF. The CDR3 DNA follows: TGTGCCAGCAGCCGGGGTAGCGGGGGGGCTCGGTCAGATACGCAGTATTTT. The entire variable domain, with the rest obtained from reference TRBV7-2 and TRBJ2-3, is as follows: GAGVSQSPSNKVTEKGKDVELRCDPISGHTALYWYRQSLGQGLEFLIYFQGNSAPDKSGLPSDRFSAERTGGSVSTLTIQRTQQEDSAVYLCASSRGSGGARSDTQYFGPGTRLTVL.